The clone carrying this T cell receptor (beta chain) has ten or more counts. TCRdb passed the 5' RACE reads through MiXCR, listing each CDR3 protein once. The data contain roughly 40,000 distinct CDR3 sequences, more than 2% of them singletons. These data belong to a study of neurological immune-mediated disorders. The germline CDR1 and CDR2 sequences are SGHAT and FQNNGV. This CDR3 has 11 residues. V lost 10 bases to trimming and J lost 6 bases, with 13 bases between them. The rearrangement joins TRBV11-2 to TRBJ2-7, with D perhaps TRBD1 (6 bases). The material sequenced was PBMCs. This sequence was found in a man between 50 and 59 years old with multiple sclerosis. The CDR3 DNA is TGTGCCACCATTAGGGGGAGCGAGCAGTACTTC. Its translation is CATIRGSEQYF.